Listed below are T cell receptor beta chains from one sample, sequenced in a study of identical twins. Each CDR3 protein gets one entry after TCRdb re-called the 5' RACE reads with MiXCR. This sample carries around 490,000 distinct CDR3 sequences, approximately 14% of them seen once, and the ten largest clones take 0.44%. This sample was also put to use in a study of yellow fever vaccine responses in identical twins.

Specimen: CD4+ T cells sorted from blood. These TCRs come from a woman under 30 in good health. Each CDR3 is given with its conserved first and last residue. The D gene is left open where the match is weak. A row's size may be missing; if present it is once, few, many or a size class.

V gene	J gene	clone size	D gene	CDR3 protein	CDR3 DNA
TRBV2	TRBJ1-2	NA	TRBD1	CARGQGESYGYTF	TGTGCCAGAGGACAGGGGGAAAGCTATGGCTACACCTTC
TRBV11-2	TRBJ2-1	NA	TRBD1	CASRPEGTGDEGEQFF	TGTGCCAGCAGACCAGAGGGGACAGGGGACGAGGGTGAGCAGTTCTTC
TRBV12-3/TRBV12-4	TRBJ2-5	NA	NA	CASTRWGTQYF	TGTGCCAGCACCCGGTGGGGGACCCAGTACTTC
TRBV11-3	TRBJ2-1	NA	TRBD2	CASRQREGLYNEQFF	TGTGCCAGCAGACAGCGGGAGGGCCTCTACAATGAGCAGTTCTTC
TRBV28	TRBJ2-7	few	NA	CASQRLPGPYEQYF	TGTGCCAGTCAGAGGCTACCAGGTCCTTACGAGCAGTACTTC
TRBV10-3	TRBJ2-7	NA	TRBD1	CAIKTGTGGYEQYF	TGTGCCATCAAAACCGGGACAGGGGGCTACGAGCAGTACTTC
TRBV4-1	TRBJ2-2	NA	TRBD2	CASSQDWGGRVTNTGELFF	TGCGCCAGCAGCCAAGATTGGGGCGGGAGGGTTACGAACACCGGGGAGCTGTTTTTT
TRBV10-3	TRBJ2-7	few	TRBD1	CAISPGQGKYEQYF	TGTGCCATCAGCCCTGGACAGGGCAAATACGAGCAGTACTTC
TRBV2	TRBJ1-2	NA	NA	CASIYTGTYGYTF	TGTGCCAGCATTTATACAGGGACCTATGGCTACACCTTC
TRBV18	TRBJ2-2	many	NA	CASSIRRSNTGELFF	TGTGCCAGCTCAATCCGACGGTCGAACACCGGGGAGCTGTTTTTT
TRBV20-1	TRBJ2-1	NA	NA	CSARGQSYNEQFF	TGCAGTGCTAGAGGTCAGAGTTACAATGAGCAGTTCTTC
TRBV7-2	TRBJ2-1	NA	NA	CASSKQGWDEQFF	TGTGCCAGCAGCAAACAGGGCTGGGATGAGCAGTTCTTC
TRBV6-1	TRBJ2-7	few	TRBD2	CASRSATSGSYEQYF	TGTGCCAGCAGGTCTGCGACTAGCGGCTCCTACGAGCAGTACTTC
TRBV3-1	TRBJ2-1	few	TRBD1	CASGKTGDNEQFF	TGTGCCAGCGGCAAGACAGGGGACAATGAGCAGTTCTTC
TRBV6-5	TRBJ2-5	NA	NA	CASSYTHEGETQYF	TGTGCCAGCAGTTATACCCACGAGGGGGAGACCCAGTACTTC
TRBV19	TRBJ2-2	few	TRBD1	CASSFRQGFTGELFF	TGTGCCAGTAGTTTCCGACAGGGCTTCACCGGGGAGCTGTTTTTT
TRBV5-5	TRBJ2-1	NA	NA	CASNPIRERENEQFF	TGTGCCAGCAACCCAATAAGGGAGAGGGAAAATGAGCAGTTCTTC
TRBV5-1	TRBJ2-3	few	NA	CASSHAQRALNTDTQYF	TGCGCCAGCAGCCACGCCCAGCGGGCCCTCAACACAGATACGCAGTATTTT
TRBV5-1	TRBJ2-3	NA	NA	CASSFGSGGPRHTQYF	TGCGCCAGCAGCTTCGGGTCGGGTGGCCCCCGCCATACGCAGTATTTT
TRBV9	TRBJ2-7	NA	TRBD1	CASSVAQGFSYEQYF	TGTGCCAGCAGCGTAGCACAGGGGTTCTCCTACGAGCAGTACTTC
TRBV11-1	TRBJ2-1	few	TRBD2	CASSQSGGVSYNEQFF	TGTGCCAGCAGCCAGAGTGGGGGGGTCTCCTACAATGAGCAGTTCTTC
TRBV18	TRBJ2-3	NA	TRBD1	CASSPRTGTSDTQYF	TGTGCCAGCTCACCCAGGACAGGGACTTCAGATACGCAGTATTTT